Each of the 2 T cell receptor beta chains below was sequenced from the same sample in a study of blood T cell repertoires in COVID-19. Here immunoSEQ multiplex PCR was the method, and the copy in TCRdb shows in-frame clones only, minus some. The sample shows about 360,000 clones, around nine tenths of them seen only once. The sequencing sample was made of peripheral blood. The receptor set was obtained from a human donor in a cohort sampled during active COVID-19.

The CDR3 is CASSRSTGPNEKLFF. CDR3 bases: TGTGCCAGCAGTCGGTCGACAGGGCCTAATGAAAAACTGTTTTTT. The chain uses TRBV27 and TRBJ1-4; 7 bases line up with TRBD1. CDR1 and CDR2 (germline): MNHEY, SMNVEV (reference sequence). V was pared by 5 bases and J by 3 bases, with 6 bases of the junction left unmatched. This CDR3 comprises 15 residues.

This sequence joins TRBV19 and TRBJ1-1; D is unresolved. The V gene lost 3 bases and the J gene lost 8 bases, with 13 bases spanning the gap. The V gene's germline CDR1 is LNHDA and CDR2 SQIVND (reference sequence). The CDR3 runs 13 residues. The chain's CDR3 is CASSIISPGEAFF. The CDR3 DNA follows: TGTGCCAGTAGTATCATTTCTCCGGGGGAAGCTTTCTTT.